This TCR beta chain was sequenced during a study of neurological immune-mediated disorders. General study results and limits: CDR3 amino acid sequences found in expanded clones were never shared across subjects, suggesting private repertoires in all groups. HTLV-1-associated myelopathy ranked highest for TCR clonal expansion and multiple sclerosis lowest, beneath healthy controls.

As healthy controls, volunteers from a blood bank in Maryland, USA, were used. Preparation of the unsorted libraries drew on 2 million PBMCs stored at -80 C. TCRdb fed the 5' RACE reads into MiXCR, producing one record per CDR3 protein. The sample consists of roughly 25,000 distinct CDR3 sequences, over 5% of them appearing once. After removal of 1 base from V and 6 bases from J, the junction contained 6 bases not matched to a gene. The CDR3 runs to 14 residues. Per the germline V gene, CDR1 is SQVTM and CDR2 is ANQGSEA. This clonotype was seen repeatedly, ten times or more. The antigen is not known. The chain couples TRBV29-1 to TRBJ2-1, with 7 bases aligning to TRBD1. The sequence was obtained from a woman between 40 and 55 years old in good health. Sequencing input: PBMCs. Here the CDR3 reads CSVEGDRPFNEQFF. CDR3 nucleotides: TGCAGCGTTGAAGGGGACAGACCATTCAATGAGCAGTTCTTC.